This is a list of T cell receptor beta chains from one sample in a study of T cells in Graves' hyperthyroidism and ophthalmopathy. TCRdb re-analysed the multiplex PCR reads in MiXCR, keeping a single row per CDR3 protein. This table holds 300,000 to 400,000 distinct CDR3 sequences, 14% found once. Material: blood. These receptors were obtained from a woman aged 60 to 75 with Graves' hyperthyroidism. Each CDR3 is given without its conserved first and last residue.

v_gene	j_gene	CDR3aa
TRBV20-1	TRBJ2-7	SAGAGGGYEQY
TRBV6-5	TRBJ2-1	ASSYTGLAGDSEQF
TRBV27	TRBJ2-3	ASSPGQGADTQY
TRBV14	TRBJ2-5	ASSQDRGPWSETQY
TRBV10-3	TRBJ1-4	AISSPQPGRNEKLF
TRBV20-1	TRBJ2-7	SARGPTSTLPYEQY
TRBV30	TRBJ1-5	AWTRGIGQPQH
TRBV6-1	TRBJ1-2	ASSKDRAVYGYT
TRBV7-9	TRBJ1-2	ASRPTGGALDGYT
TRBV27	TRBJ2-1	ASSFVLGLAGNEQF
TRBV11-3	TRBJ2-5	ASSRGGGRAETQY
TRBV7-2	TRBJ1-1	ASSLVPIRQGGSEAF
TRBV2	TRBJ2-7	ASMETTYEQY
TRBV10-3	TRBJ1-2	AISGQGTGYT
TRBV27	TRBJ2-7	ASSLGQGFPYEQY
TRBV9	TRBJ2-1	ASSVGGRDEQF
TRBV30	TRBJ2-3	AWSEGPSTDTQY
TRBV4-1	TRBJ2-5	ASSQDLREETQY
TRBV19	TRBJ2-1	ASYGRGPHNEQF
TRBV19	TRBJ1-4	ASSIRRDEKLF
TRBV2	TRBJ1-1	ASTQGRGIVRTEAF
TRBV9	TRBJ2-7	ASSVGVAGGYEQY
TRBV11-2	TRBJ2-7	ASSLYGWGRNYEQY
TRBV18	TRBJ2-1	ASSLRVYSGSYNEQF
TRBV29-1	TRBJ2-2	SVQGRGGELF
TRBV5-6	TRBJ2-3	ASSLLLQDTQY
TRBV28	TRBJ2-7	ASSAPGLANHEQY
TRBV3-1	TRBJ2-1	ASSQDFGGNEQF
TRBV19	TRBJ2-2	ASLAGRGELF
TRBV28	TRBJ1-4	ASSLRPGATNEKLF
TRBV6-6	TRBJ1-2	ASSYDWDSFFYGYT
TRBV7-8	TRBJ2-3	ASSPRLGTDTQY
TRBV7-8	TRBJ1-2	ASSLWDRGLYGYT
TRBV20-1	TRBJ2-3	SAGLSGSTDTQY
TRBV19	TRBJ1-1	ATGGGARLTEAF
TRBV5-8	TRBJ2-1	ASSGWGIFPGTGAPYNEQF
TRBV11-2	TRBJ2-3	ASSGRTVLGTDTQY
TRBV7-2	TRBJ2-1	ASSSSSGTHNEQF
TRBV6-1	TRBJ2-1	ASSEVGTGARRF
TRBV7-3	TRBJ2-3	ASSKTGTSRTDTQY
TRBV19	TRBJ2-7	ASSFGIFYEQY
TRBV28	TRBJ1-1	VSSTDGVKGGTEAF
TRBV7-2	TRBJ1-5	ASSLAGTGQPQH
TRBV7-2	TRBJ2-7	ASSQSGRRAYEQY
TRBV7-2	TRBJ2-4	ASSLGGSGSIQY
TRBV28	TRBJ2-1	ASSPGLAGYEQF
TRBV20-1	TRBJ1-3	SAVQLSSGNTIY
TRBV20-1	TRBJ1-2	SARAKGPNYGYT
TRBV28	TRBJ1-4	ASSPAGTNEKLF
TRBV7-9	TRBJ2-5	ASSGTTGPTGTQY
TRBV20-1	TRBJ1-1	SARDHRQMNTEAF
TRBV3-1	TRBJ2-7	ASSQTSGKTHEQY
TRBV6-1	TRBJ2-4	ASFRQGGNIQY
TRBV30	TRBJ1-3	AGGTGGTIY
TRBV5-1	TRBJ2-2	ASSSFSGSGNTGELF
TRBV27	TRBJ2-5	ASSQGSPLQTQY
TRBV7-9	TRBJ2-7	ASGEAGRPYEQY
TRBV20-1	TRBJ2-7	SAGTGYEQY
TRBV10-3	TRBJ2-7	ATQTSGTYEQY
TRBV5-1	TRBJ2-5	ASSLGAGQETQY